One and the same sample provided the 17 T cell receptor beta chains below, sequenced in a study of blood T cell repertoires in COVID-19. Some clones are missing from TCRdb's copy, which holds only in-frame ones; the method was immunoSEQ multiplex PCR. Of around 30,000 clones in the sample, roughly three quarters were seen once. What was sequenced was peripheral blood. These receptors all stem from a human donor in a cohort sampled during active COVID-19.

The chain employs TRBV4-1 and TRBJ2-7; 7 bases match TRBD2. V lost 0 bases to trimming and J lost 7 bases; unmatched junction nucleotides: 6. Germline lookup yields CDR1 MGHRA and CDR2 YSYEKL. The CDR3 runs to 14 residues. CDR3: CASSQEPGGGEQYF. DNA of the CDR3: TGCGCCAGCAGCCAAGAACCGGGGGGTGGGGAGCAGTACTTC.

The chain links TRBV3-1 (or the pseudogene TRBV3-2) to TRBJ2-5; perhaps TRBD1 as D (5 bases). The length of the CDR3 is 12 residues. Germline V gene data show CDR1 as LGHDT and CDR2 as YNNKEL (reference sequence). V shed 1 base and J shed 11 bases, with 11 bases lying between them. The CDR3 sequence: CASSQGGRRQYF. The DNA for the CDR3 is TGTGCCAGCAGCCAAGGGGGCAGGCGTCAGTACTTC.

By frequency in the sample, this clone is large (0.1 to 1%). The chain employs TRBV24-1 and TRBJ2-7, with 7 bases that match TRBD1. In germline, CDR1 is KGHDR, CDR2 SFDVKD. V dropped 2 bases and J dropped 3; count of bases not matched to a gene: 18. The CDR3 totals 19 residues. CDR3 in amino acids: CATSDSPPTPGQLLYEQYF. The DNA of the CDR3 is TGTGCCACCAGTGATTCCCCACCCACACCGGGACAGCTCCTCTACGAGCAGTACTTC.

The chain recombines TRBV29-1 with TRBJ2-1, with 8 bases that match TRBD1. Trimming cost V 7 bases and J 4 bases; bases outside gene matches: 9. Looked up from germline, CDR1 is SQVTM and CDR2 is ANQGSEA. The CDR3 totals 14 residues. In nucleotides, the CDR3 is TGCAGCGGACTCGGACAGGGCACGTACAATGAGCAGTTCTTC. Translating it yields CSGLGQGTYNEQFF.

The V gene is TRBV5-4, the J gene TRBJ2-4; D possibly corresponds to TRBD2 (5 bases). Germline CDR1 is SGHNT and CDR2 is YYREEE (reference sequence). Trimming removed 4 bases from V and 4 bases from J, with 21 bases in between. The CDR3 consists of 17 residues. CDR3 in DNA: TGTGCCAGCAGCCAAAATGGAAAGGGAGAGGTGAAAAACATTCAGTACTTC. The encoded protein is CASSQNGKGEVKNIQYF.

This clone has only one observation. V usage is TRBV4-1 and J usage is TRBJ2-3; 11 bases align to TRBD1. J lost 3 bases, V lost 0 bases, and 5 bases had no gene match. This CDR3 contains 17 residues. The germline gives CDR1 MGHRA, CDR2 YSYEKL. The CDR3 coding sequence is TGCGCCAGCAGCCAAGACGGTGGACAGGGGGCTACAGATACGCAGTATTTT. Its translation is CASSQDGGQGATDTQYF.

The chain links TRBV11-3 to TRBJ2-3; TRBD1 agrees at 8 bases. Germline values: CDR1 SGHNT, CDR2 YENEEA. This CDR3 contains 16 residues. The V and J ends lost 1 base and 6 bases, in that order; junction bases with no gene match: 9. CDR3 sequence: CASSLGLRTGRDTQYF. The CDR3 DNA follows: TGTGCCAGCAGCTTAGGTCTCAGGACAGGGCGGGATACGCAGTATTTT.

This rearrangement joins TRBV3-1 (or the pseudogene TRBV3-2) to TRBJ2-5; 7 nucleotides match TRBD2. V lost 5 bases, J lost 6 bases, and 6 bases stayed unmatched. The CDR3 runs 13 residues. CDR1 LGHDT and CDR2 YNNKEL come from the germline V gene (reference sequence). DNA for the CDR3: TGTGCCAGCAGCAACCGGGGGGTACAGACCCAGTACTTC. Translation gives CASSNRGVQTQYF.

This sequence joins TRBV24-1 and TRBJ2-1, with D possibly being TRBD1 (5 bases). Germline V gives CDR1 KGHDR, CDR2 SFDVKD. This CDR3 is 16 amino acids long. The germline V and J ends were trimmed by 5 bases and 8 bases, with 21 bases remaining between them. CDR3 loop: CATSVLGASGRDEQFF. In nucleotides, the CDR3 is TGTGCCACCAGTGTCTTAGGGGCCTCCGGACGGGATGAGCAGTTCTTC.

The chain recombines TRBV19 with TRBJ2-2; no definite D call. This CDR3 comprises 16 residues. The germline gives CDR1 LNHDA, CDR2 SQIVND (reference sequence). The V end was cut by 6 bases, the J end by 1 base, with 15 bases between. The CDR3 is CASRRELTMNTGELFF. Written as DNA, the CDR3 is TGTGCCAGTAGGAGAGAATTAACCATGAACACCGGGGAGCTGTTTTTT.

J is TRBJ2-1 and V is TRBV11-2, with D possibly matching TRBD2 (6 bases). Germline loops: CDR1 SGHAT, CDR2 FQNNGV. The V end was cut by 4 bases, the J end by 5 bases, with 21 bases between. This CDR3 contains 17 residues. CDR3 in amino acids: CASSSFRGRRVNNEQFF. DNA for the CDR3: TGTGCCAGCAGCTCATTCCGGGGGAGGCGGGTTAACAATGAGCAGTTCTTC.

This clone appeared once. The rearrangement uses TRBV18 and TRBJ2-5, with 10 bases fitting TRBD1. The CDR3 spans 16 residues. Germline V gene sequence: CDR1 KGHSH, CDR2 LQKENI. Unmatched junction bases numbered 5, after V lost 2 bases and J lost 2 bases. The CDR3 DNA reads TGTGCCAGCTCACCAGGGACAGGGGCCAGACAAGAGACCCAGTACTTC. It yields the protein CASSPGTGARQETQYF.

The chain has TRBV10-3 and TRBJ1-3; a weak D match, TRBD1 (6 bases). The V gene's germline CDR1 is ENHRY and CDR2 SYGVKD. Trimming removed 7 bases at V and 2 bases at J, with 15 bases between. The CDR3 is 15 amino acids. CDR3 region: CAINPTGFAGNTIYF. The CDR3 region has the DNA TGTGCCATCAACCCGACAGGCTTCGCTGGAAACACCATATATTTT.

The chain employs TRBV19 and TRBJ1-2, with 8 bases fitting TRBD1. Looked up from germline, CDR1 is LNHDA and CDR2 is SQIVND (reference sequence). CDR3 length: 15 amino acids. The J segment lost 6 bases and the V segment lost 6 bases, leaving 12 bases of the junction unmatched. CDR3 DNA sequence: TGTGCCAGTAGGAAAATTCAGGGGGCCTCGGATGGCTACACCTTC. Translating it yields CASRKIQGASDGYTF.

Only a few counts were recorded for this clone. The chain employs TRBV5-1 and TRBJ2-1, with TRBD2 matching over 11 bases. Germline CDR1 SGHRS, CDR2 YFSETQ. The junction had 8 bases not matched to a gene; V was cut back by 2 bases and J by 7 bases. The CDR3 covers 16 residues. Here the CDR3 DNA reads TGCGCCAGCAGCTTTCTAGCGGGGGGCGACCAGAATGAGCAGTTCTTC. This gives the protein CASSFLAGGDQNEQFF.

CDR3: CASSLWGRASEQYF. The CDR3 DNA follows: TGTGCCAGCAGTTTATGGGGGAGGGCCTCCGAGCAGTACTTC. This chain links TRBV28 with TRBJ2-7; 7 nucleotides align to TRBD2. Trimming cost V 0 bases and J 6 bases; bases outside gene matches: 5. CDR3 size: 14 residues. Germline values: CDR1 MDHEN, CDR2 SYDVKM. The full variable domain, completed using reference TRBV28 and TRBJ2-7, is DVKVTQSSRYLVKRTGEKVFLECVQDMDHENMFWYRQDPGLGLRLIYFSYDVKMKEKGDIPEGYSVSREKKERFSLILESASTNQTSMYLCASSLWGRASEQYFGPGTRLTVT.

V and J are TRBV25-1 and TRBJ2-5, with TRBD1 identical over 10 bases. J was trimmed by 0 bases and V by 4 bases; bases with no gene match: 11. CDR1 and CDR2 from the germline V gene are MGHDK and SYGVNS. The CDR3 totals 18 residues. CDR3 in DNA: TGTGCCAGCAGTGCATCACCCCCGGACAGGGGGTACCAAGAGACCCAGTACTTC. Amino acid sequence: CASSASPPDRGYQETQYF.